Presented here are 15 T cell receptor beta chains from one specimen sequenced in a study of CD8+CD57+ T cells in acquired aplastic anemia. Profiling of TCR beta VDJ combinations and CDR3 sequences used genomic DNA as template. TCRdb redid the calling of the reads with MiXCR, one entry per CDR3 protein. This table holds 150,000 to 200,000 distinct CDR3 sequences, roughly 63% found once. The sequencing input was sorted CD4+, CD8+, or CD8+CD57+ T cells (not recorded which) from PBMCs. The receptors stem from a human donor in good health.

The chain has TRBV2 and TRBJ1-2; perhaps TRBD1 as D (6 bases). The CDR3 is 14 amino acids. From germline, CDR1 is SNHLY and CDR2 FYNNEI. Trimming left V 7 bases short and J 5 bases short, with 17 bases between. Here the CDR3 DNA reads TGTGCCAGCAATTACAGGGCCGCCAAATATGGCTACACCTTC. Residues: CASNYRAAKYGYTF.

The chain carries TRBV14 and TRBJ2-2; TRBD1 agrees at 7 bases. This CDR3 region has 17 residues. CDR1 and CDR2 from the germline V gene are SGHDN and FVKESK. The ends lost 0 bases at V and 0 bases at J; junction bases unmatched: 4. This CDR3 reads CASSQDTGTANTGELFF. The CDR3, as DNA: TGTGCCAGCAGCCAAGATACCGGGACAGCGAACACCGGGGAGCTGTTTTTT.

In its sample, this clonotype was seen many times. The chain has TRBV7-3 and TRBJ2-1, with D unclear. The CDR3 covers 16 residues. The germline CDR1 and CDR2 sequences are SGHTA and FQGTGA. Trimming shortened V by 6 bases and J by 4 bases, and 19 bases separated the two germline ends. CDR3 protein: CASRPLVSPQYNEQFF. In DNA, the CDR3 is TGTGCCAGCAGACCTCTAGTTTCCCCACAATACAATGAGCAGTTCTTC.

The chain links TRBV20-1 to TRBJ2-7; D unclear. Trimming took off 5 bases at V and 4 bases at J, with 12 bases between the two ends. Germline CDR1 reads DFQATT; CDR2 reads SNEGSKA (reference sequence). The CDR3 runs to 12 residues. CDR3 protein: CSAATPRYEQYF. CDR3 nucleotide sequence: TGCAGTGCTGCCACCCCTAGGTACGAGCAGTACTTC.

The chain carries TRBV7-9 and TRBJ1-6; the match to TRBD1 covers 10 bases. Trimming cost V 5 bases and J 0 bases; bases outside gene matches: 4. There are 17 residues in the CDR3. Germline lookup yields CDR1 SEHNR and CDR2 FQNEAQ (reference sequence). CDR3: CASSRQGARSYNSPLHF. The CDR3 nucleotides read TGTGCCAGCAGCAGACAGGGGGCTCGCTCCTATAATTCACCCCTCCACTTT. The full variable domain, completed using reference TRBV7-9 and TRBJ1-6, is DTGVSQNPRHKITKRGQNVTFRCDPISEHNRLYWYRQTLGQGPEFLTYFQNEAQLEKSRLLSDRFSAERPKGSFSTLEIQRTEQGDSAMYLCASSRQGARSYNSPLHFGNGTRLTVT.

The chain carries TRBV5-1 and TRBJ2-7; the D gene is possibly TRBD1 (6 bases). V was trimmed by 5 bases and J by 2 bases, leaving 17 bases between them. Per germline, CDR1 SGHRS and CDR2 YFSETQ. The CDR3 contains 15 residues. The CDR3 region has the DNA TGCGCCAGCAGTGAGACAGGCCATGGTGCCTACGAGCAGTACTTC. Translated, it gives CASSETGHGAYEQYF.

In its sample, this clonotype was seen once. The rearrangement links TRBV19 to TRBJ1-2; no reliable D call. Germline-derived CDR1 and CDR2 are LNHDA and SQIVND (reference sequence). The CDR3 is made up of 14 amino acids. The germline V and J ends were trimmed by 2 bases and 2 bases, with 9 bases remaining between them. CDR3 nucleotides: TGTGCCAGTAGTATACGGGAAGGGAACTATGGCTACACCTTC. Its protein is CASSIREGNYGYTF. Based on the CDR3 plus reference TRBV19 and TRBJ1-2, the full variable domain is DGGITQSPKYLFRKEGQNVTLSCEQNLNHDAMYWYRQDPGQGLRLIYYSQIVNDFQKGDIAEGYSVSREKKESFPLTVTSAQKNPTAFYLCASSIREGNYGYTFGSGTRLTVV.

The gene calls are TRBV2 and TRBJ2-1; 9 bases match TRBD2. Germline trimming cut 8 bases from V and 3 bases from J; bases unmatched to any gene: 8. The CDR3 consists of 15 residues. In germline, CDR1 is SNHLY, CDR2 FYNNEI. The CDR3 loop reads CASQKLAGHYNEQFF. The CDR3 DNA reads as TGTGCCAGCCAAAAACTAGCGGGCCACTACAATGAGCAGTTCTTC. The whole variable domain, remainder taken from reference TRBV2 and TRBJ2-1, is EPEVTQTPSHQVTQMGQEVILRCVPISNHLYFYWYRQILGQKVEFLVSFYNNEISEKSEIFDDQFSVERPDGSNFTLKIRSTKLEDSAMYFCASQKLAGHYNEQFFGPGTRLTVL.

There are a few counts of this clonotype. The V gene is TRBV19, the J gene TRBJ2-2; TRBD2 might be the D (5 bases). V was clipped by 1 base and J by 5 bases, with 8 bases between them. The CDR3 extends over 14 amino acids. Per germline, CDR1 LNHDA and CDR2 SQIVND (reference sequence). CDR3 DNA sequence: TGTGCCAGTAGTATAGTCGGGATTACCGGGGAGCTGTTTTTT. This codes for CASSIVGITGELFF.

The V gene is TRBV9, the J gene TRBJ2-3; 7 nucleotides line up with TRBD2. V shed 4 bases and J 11 bases; nucleotides not matched to a gene: 13. The CDR3 loop spans 14 amino acids. Looked up from germline, CDR1 is SGDLS and CDR2 is YYNGEE. CDR3 residues: CASSSRTSLNEQYF. Here the CDR3 DNA reads TGTGCCAGCAGCTCCCGGACTAGTCTCAATGAGCAGTATTTT.

The V and J genes are TRBV29-1 and TRBJ2-3, with TRBD1 as a possible D gene (6 bases). V lost 4 bases, J lost 6 bases, and 11 bases lay in between. Per germline, CDR1 SQVTM and CDR2 ANQGSEA. CDR3 length: 12 amino acids. CDR3 sequence: CSVGQAQDTQYF. Here the CDR3 DNA reads TGCAGCGTTGGACAGGCCCAGGATACGCAGTATTTT.

In regard to this clonotype: Possible read error: a much larger clone is one base away. This chain uses TRBV4-2 with TRBJ2-3; unclear D gene. Germline V CDR1 and CDR2: LGHNA, YNFKEQ. This CDR3 is 13 amino acids long. V dropped 1 base and J dropped 3 bases, with 5 bases sitting between them. CDR3 coding DNA: TGTGCCAGCAGCCAAGGTTTAACAGATACGCAGTATTTT. It is translated as CASSQGLTDTQYF.

This clonotype was detected ten times or more. The chain recombines TRBV2 with TRBJ2-1; D gene uncertain. V lost 8 bases and J lost 6, with 17 bases in between. The CDR3 consists of 14 residues. Germline assignment: CDR1 SNHLY and CDR2 FYNNEI. CDR3 in DNA: TGTGCCAGCTTTCCCGGCGACCGCGTCAATGAGCAGTTCTTC. It specifies CASFPGDRVNEQFF.

Comments on this clonotype: The DNA is left out, because the CDR3 cannot be placed on it with certainty; the CDR3 is given as TCRdb lists it. The chain combines TRBV7-3 with TRBJ2-1; the table calls TRBD2, which could not be checked here. The CDR3 spans 20 residues, counting both ends. CDR1 and CDR2 (germline): SGHTA, FQGTGA. CDR3 region: CASSFYICGVGRRNYNEQFF.

V gene TRBV7-2 combines with J gene TRBJ1-1, with D unresolved. With 1 base removed from V and 5 bases from J, the gap between germline ends came to 8 bases. CDR3 size: 13 residues. CDR1 and CDR2 from the germline V gene are SGHTA and FQGNSA. The DNA of the CDR3 is TGTGCCAGCAGCTTAGGACCTTCAACTGAAGCTTTCTTT. As protein: CASSLGPSTEAFF.